This TCR beta chain came from a study of cytomegalovirus exposure and HLA in healthy donors. Study-wide points: As a later analysis showed, a missense DCLRE1C variant was linked to trimming of TCR beta V- and J-genes.

This CDR3 has 13 amino acids. The ends were cut back, 1 base at V and 5 bases at J, with 9 bases in the middle. The germline gives CDR1 SGHVS, CDR2 FQNEAQ. Regarding this clone: Its target is not known.

It was with 60 Vbeta and 13 Jbeta primers that the PCR ran. In the original workflow: A follow-up analysis tallied 86 million or so unique TCR beta chains, roughly 11 million shared. Assay used: immunoSEQ multiplex PCR; TCRdb lists only in-frame clones, some missing. The V and J calls and clone size come from that table; D and trimming were worked out from the DNA. Of 100,000 to 120,000 clones listed, 75% to 85% are singletons. Sequenced input: PBMCs. The sequence derives from a man between 18 and 35 years old in good health and CMV-seronegative. The gene calls are TRBV7-8 and TRBJ2-7, with a tentative D call TRBD1 (6 bases). Here the CDR3 reads CASSLDRENEQYF. The CDR3 bases are TGTGCCAGCAGCTTAGACAGGGAAAACGAGCAGTACTTC.